The clone carrying this T cell receptor beta chain is a singleton in its sample. Antigen unknown. This sample was taken from a study of regulatory dendritic cells for organ transplantation. For the study at large: Day 6 dendritic cell cultures were stimulated with LPS.

Sorted subsets were CFSE-labeled and cultured less than 6 days with allogeneic dendritic cells. FACS sorted CD4+ or CD8+ T cells into CD45RA+ naive and CD45RO+ memory. The protocol was immunoSEQ multiplex PCR, while the TCRdb copy is restricted to in-frame clones and leaves out a portion. The sample has over 10,000 clones, around 92% seen once; the top ten hold around 0.24%. Study-wide points: Mature dendritic cells appeared to drive more memory CD8+ clonal expansion than regulatory ones. Memory T cells were less diverse than naive, with memory CD8+ most oligoclonal.

Sequencing was performed on naive CD8+ T cells from blood cultured with regulatory dendritic cells. Sample subset: CD45RA+ naive T cells. This receptor was taken from a human donor in good health.

The CDR3 spells CASSFGPGNYEQYF. The CDR3 coding sequence is TGTGCCAGCAGTTTTGGACCGGGCAACTACGAGCAGTACTTC. The chain employs TRBV27 and TRBJ2-7; D unclear. Germline V gene data show CDR1 as MNHEY and CDR2 as SMNVEV (reference sequence). The CDR3 sequence is 14 residues long. Deletions cut 3 bases from V and 3 bases from J, with 12 bases between.